The 30 T cell receptor beta chains below were found in one sample sequenced in a study of vaccination effects on CD4 cells after COVID-19. Sequencing was preceded by expansion of antigen-specific CD4+ T cells with viral peptide pools in the ViraFEST assay. Once cultured for 10 days, the cells underwent separation to obtain CD4+ T cells. This person's SARS-CoV-2 infection, confirmed by PCR, occurred between March and December 2020. Antigens of these TCRs are unknown. TCRdb's copy holds only in-frame clones and misses some; the assay was immunoSEQ multiplex PCR. The data show approximately 40,000 clones, over 60% seen once. Sample: CD4+ T cells from PBMCs cultured with a peptide pool, taken before COVID-19 vaccination. The receptors originated from a human donor who had a prior SARS-CoV-2 infection.

This clone was seen just once. V is TRBV12-3 or TRBV12-4 and J is TRBJ2-7; the D call may be TRBD1 or TRBD2 (5 bases each). V was shortened by 2 bases and J by 6 bases, with 8 bases between the two germline ends. The CDR3 has 12 residues. Here the CDR3 DNA reads TGTGCCAGCAGTTTAAGGGGAGCCGAGCAGTACTTC. Protein sequence: CASSLRGAEQYF.

This clone was observed once. The V call is TRBV30, the J call TRBJ1-1, with D tentatively TRBD1 (5 bases). Germline V gene data show CDR1 as GTSNPN and CDR2 as SVGIG (reference sequence). The V and J ends lost 0 bases and 13 bases respectively, with 15 bases between them. This CDR3 is built from 12 residues. The CDR3 DNA reads as TGTGCCTGGAGTGTTGGGGACTCAAGAGTTTTCTTT. It is translated as CAWSVGDSRVFF.

The rearrangement joins TRBV12-3 or TRBV12-4 to TRBJ2-7; D is uncertain. The CDR3 length is 13 residues. Trimming took 2 bases from V and 2 from J, leaving 7 bases between them. The CDR3 DNA is TGTGCCAGCAGTTTACTGGGGACCTACGAGCAGTACTTC. This codes for CASSLLGTYEQYF.

This clone appeared a few times. V is TRBV29-1 and J is TRBJ2-7; D may be TRBD1 (6 bases). Trimming left V 7 bases short and J 1 base short, with 11 bases between. The CDR3 totals 12 residues. Germline CDR1 reads SQVTM; CDR2 reads ANQGSEA. The CDR3 DNA reads TGCAGCGCAGGGGACCGATCCTACGAGCAGTACTTC. Translated: CSAGDRSYEQYF.

V gene TRBV6-5 combines with J gene TRBJ2-2; possible D gene TRBD1, 6 bases. Trimming shortened V by 8 bases and J by 0 bases, and 10 bases separated the two germline ends. The germline gives CDR1 MNHEY, CDR2 SVGAGI. The length of the CDR3 is 14 residues. The CDR3 spells CASREGANTGELFF. DNA for the CDR3: TGTGCCAGCCGCGAGGGGGCGAACACCGGGGAGCTGTTTTTT.

The V and J genes are TRBV5-6 and TRBJ2-1; perhaps D is TRBD1 or TRBD2 (6 bases each). The V end lost 0 bases, the J end lost 6 bases, and 16 bases lay between the germline ends. The CDR3 extends over 16 amino acids. Per the germline V gene, CDR1 is SGHDT and CDR2 is YYEEEE. The CDR3 spells CASSLGGIQGGNEQFF. The CDR3 nucleotides are TGTGCCAGCAGCTTGGGGGGGATACAGGGAGGCAATGAGCAGTTCTTC.

This clone has a handful of counts. The CDR3 here is CASSFTGKDTEAFF. CDR3 nucleotides: TGTGCCAGCAGCTTTACAGGGAAGGACACTGAAGCTTTCTTT. The V call is TRBV11-3, the J call TRBJ1-1, with D possibly TRBD1 on 6 matching bases. This CDR3 comprises 14 residues. V gave up 3 bases and J gave up 3 bases, with 11 bases separating them. CDR1 SGHNT and CDR2 YENEEA come from the germline V gene.

This clone turned up a few times. This sample also contains other DNA sequences that code for the same CDR3. The chain links TRBV19 to TRBJ2-5; D possibly corresponds to TRBD1 (5 bases). Trimming shortened V by 8 bases and J by 1 base, and 11 bases separated the two germline ends. The CDR3 runs to 13 residues. Looked up from germline, CDR1 is LNHDA and CDR2 is SQIVND (reference sequence). The CDR3 region is CASSRQRQETQYF. As DNA, the CDR3 is TGTGCCAGTTCCAGACAGCGCCAAGAGACCCAGTACTTC.

The table lists this clone with a few counts. The chain joins TRBV30 to TRBJ2-3; no clear D. Trimming pared 4 bases from V and 2 bases from J, leaving 10 bases between. Germline CDR1 GTSNPN, CDR2 SVGIG (reference sequence). CDR3 length equals 13 residues. In nucleotides, the CDR3 is TGTGCCTGGAATGTCGGAAACACAGATACGCAGTATTTT. This gives the protein CAWNVGNTDTQYF.

This sequence joins TRBV6-5 and TRBJ2-1; D call uncertain. This CDR3 comprises 13 residues. Germline V CDR1 and CDR2: MNHEY, SVGAGI. V lost 7 bases and J lost 4, with 11 bases in between. This CDR3 reads CASTRNLYNEQFF. In DNA form, the CDR3 reads TGTGCCAGCACTCGTAATTTGTACAATGAGCAGTTCTTC.

The J gene is TRBJ2-5, the V gene TRBV6-5; D gene unclear. CDR1 and CDR2 from the germline V gene are MNHEY and SVGAGI. The CDR3 is made up of 14 amino acids. V was pared by 2 bases and J by 7 bases, with 14 bases between. CDR3 nucleotide sequence: TGTGCCAGCAGTTACCCCGACCCGGTGGGGACCCAGTACTTC. Translated: CASSYPDPVGTQYF.

In its sample, this clone was seen a few times. The J gene is TRBJ2-7, the V gene TRBV7-8; D uncertain. Trimming left V 5 bases short and J 0 bases short, with 8 bases between. The CDR3 contains 13 residues. CDR1 is SGHVS and CDR2 is FQNEAQ in the germline V gene. The CDR3 protein is CASSPLASYEQYF. DNA for the CDR3: TGTGCCAGCAGCCCGCTGGCCTCCTACGAGCAGTACTTC.

The chain joins TRBV27 to TRBJ2-7; D may be TRBD2 (6 bases). Looked up from germline, CDR1 is MNHEY and CDR2 is SMNVEV (reference sequence). This CDR3 comprises 15 residues. V was trimmed by 5 bases and J by 6 bases, leaving 20 bases between them. The CDR3 DNA is TGTGCCAGCAGTCCCCTTCGGAGGGCTGTGGGCGAGCAGTACTTC. Translated, it gives CASSPLRRAVGEQYF.

This clone was seen a handful of times. This CDR3 is CASSEGTGWSYGYTF. As DNA, the CDR3 is TGTGCCAGCAGTGAAGGGACAGGATGGAGCTATGGCTACACCTTC. This chain joins TRBV2 and TRBJ1-2; TRBD1 agrees at 7 bases. The length of the CDR3 is 15 residues. The germline gives CDR1 SNHLY, CDR2 FYNNEI. With V trimmed by 1 base and J by 4 bases, 6 bases remained unmatched.

The chain has TRBV18 and TRBJ2-7; TRBD2 matches at 10 bases. With 4 bases clipped from V and 5 bases from J, the junction kept 8 bases outside the gene matches. The CDR3 sequence is 15 residues long. Germline assignment: CDR1 KGHSH and CDR2 LQKENI. The CDR3 is CASSRSGGAINEQYF. CDR3 sequence (DNA): TGTGCCAGCTCACGCAGCGGGGGGGCGATCAACGAGCAGTACTTC.

This chain connects TRBV12-3 or TRBV12-4 to TRBJ2-5; 7 bases map to TRBD1. After removal of 5 bases from V and 3 bases from J, the junction contained 3 bases not matched to a gene. The CDR3 contains 13 residues. CDR3 nucleotides: TGTGCCAGCAGTCGGGACAGTGAAGAGACCCAGTACTTC. It translates to CASSRDSEETQYF.

This clone was detected only a few times. The chain carries TRBV21-1 and TRBJ2-2. TRBV21-1 is designated a pseudogene. The CDR3 covers 16 residues. The CDR3 sequence: CASPPVQGPNTGELFF. The CDR3 DNA follows: TGTGCCAGCCCCCCGGTCCAGGGACCGAACACCGGGGAGCTGTTTTTT.

The J gene is TRBJ2-7, the V gene TRBV11-3; 14 bases map to TRBD2. Per germline, CDR1 SGHNT and CDR2 YENEEA. V dropped 1 base and J dropped 7; count of bases not matched to a gene: 6. This CDR3 spans 16 amino acids. Here the CDR3 DNA reads TGTGCCAGCAGCTTAGCCGGACTAGCGGGAGGAGGAGAGCAGTACTTC. Translating it yields CASSLAGLAGGGEQYF.

The rearrangement uses TRBV7-2 and TRBJ2-1; a possible D gene is TRBD2 (6 bases). CDR1 SGHTA and CDR2 FQGNSA come from the germline V gene. CDR3 length: 14 amino acids. Trimming left V 3 bases short and J 10 bases short, with 16 bases between. CDR3 sequence (DNA): TGTGCCAGCAGCTTCTCGGAGGGCCTCAGGGAGCAGTTCTTC. Protein: CASSFSEGLREQFF.

This chain connects TRBV6-4 to TRBJ2-3; 10 bases fit TRBD1. CDR1 and CDR2 (germline): MRHNA, SNTAGT. V gave up 3 bases and J gave up 6 bases; unmatched junction bases: 6. The CDR3 is 15 residues long. This CDR3 is CASSDSGTGVDTQYF. For the CDR3, the DNA is TGTGCCAGCAGTGATTCTGGGACAGGGGTCGATACGCAGTATTTT.

The chain uses TRBV13 and TRBJ2-3; D gene ambiguous. Trimming took off 1 base at V and 2 bases at J, with 13 bases between the two ends. The germline V gene encodes CDR1 PRHDT and CDR2 FYEKMQ (reference sequence). This CDR3 comprises 16 residues. Here the CDR3 DNA reads TGTGCCAGCAGCTTAGTTCCGGCCCAAACCACAGATACGCAGTATTTT. It yields the protein CASSLVPAQTTDTQYF.

This clone was seen more than once but under ten times. The rearrangement joins TRBV3-1 (or the pseudogene TRBV3-2) to TRBJ1-1; the D is unclear. The CDR3 extends over 14 amino acids. V shed 2 bases and J shed 1 base, with 8 bases lying between them. Germline V CDR1 and CDR2: LGHDT, YNNKEL (reference sequence). The DNA for the CDR3 is TGTGCCAGCAGCCAAATGCAGGAGAACACTGAAGCTTTCTTT. The encoded protein is CASSQMQENTEAFF.

The chain links TRBV7-9 to TRBJ1-5; TRBD1 is a possible D gene (6 bases). Germline V lookup: CDR1 SEHNR, CDR2 FQNEAQ (reference sequence). The CDR3 consists of 16 residues. V shed 2 bases and J shed 3 bases, with 14 bases lying between them. The CDR3 DNA is TGTGCCAGCAGCTTACAAACCGGGGGCAACAATCAGCCCCAGCATTTT. This codes for CASSLQTGGNNQPQHF.

V and J are TRBV5-1 and TRBJ2-3, with a weak D call TRBD2 (6 bases). Germline values: CDR1 SGHRS, CDR2 YFSETQ. The V gene lost 6 bases and the J gene lost 0 bases, with 17 bases spanning the gap. The CDR3 is 16 residues long. CDR3: CASTKFGGTSTDTQYF. The CDR3 nucleotides read TGCGCCAGCACCAAATTTGGAGGGACTAGCACAGATACGCAGTATTTT.

The CDR3 here is CASSLQFTGELFF. DNA of the CDR3: TGTGCCAGCAGCTTGCAGTTCACCGGGGAGCTGTTTTTT. V gene TRBV7-9 combines with J gene TRBJ2-2; no clear D gene. Per the germline V gene, CDR1 is SEHNR and CDR2 is FQNEAQ (reference sequence). This CDR3 is 13 amino acids long. V shed 3 bases and J shed 4 bases, with 6 bases lying between them. Variable domain in full (rest from reference TRBV7-9 and TRBJ2-2): DTGVSQNPRHKITKRGQNVTFRCDPISEHNRLYWYRQTLGQGPEFLTYFQNEAQLEKSRLLSDRFSAERPKGSFSTLEIQRTEQGDSAMYLCASSLQFTGELFFGEGSRLTVL.

The gene calls are TRBV18 and TRBJ1-6; D unclear. The CDR3 extends over 14 amino acids. Trimming stripped 3 bases from V and 7 bases from J, with 10 bases between. Germline V lookup: CDR1 KGHSH, CDR2 LQKENI. CDR3 DNA sequence: TGTGCCAGCTCACCCACATCTGAGAATTCACCCCTCCACTTT. Protein product: CASSPTSENSPLHF.

The rearrangement uses TRBV27 and TRBJ2-4; 7 bases line up with TRBD2. CDR3 length: 15 residues. V lost 6 bases to trimming and J lost 9 bases; unmatched junction nucleotides: 14. Germline loops: CDR1 MNHEY, CDR2 SMNVEV (reference sequence). CDR3 amino acids: CASRRTSGLVSIQYF. The CDR3, as DNA: TGTGCCAGCAGAAGAACCTCAGGACTAGTCAGCATTCAGTACTTC.

The chain joins TRBV3-1 (or the pseudogene TRBV3-2) to TRBJ2-5; 7 nucleotides line up with TRBD1. V gave up 4 bases and J gave up 1 base; unmatched junction bases: 3. Germline V gene sequence: CDR1 LGHDT, CDR2 YNNKEL (reference sequence). The CDR3 covers 14 residues. The CDR3 bases are TGTGCCAGCAGCCGAGGGACAGTCCAAGAGACCCAGTACTTC. Translation gives CASSRGTVQETQYF.

The rearrangement joins TRBV2 to TRBJ2-7; 13 bases match TRBD2. The germline gives CDR1 SNHLY, CDR2 FYNNEI. The CDR3 sequence is 13 residues long. V lost 9 bases and J lost 3; bases outside the gene matches: 2. CDR3 nucleotide sequence: TGTGCCAGTGGGACTAGCGGGAACTACGAGCAGTACTTC. Its translation: CASGTSGNYEQYF.

This clone was counted between two and nine times. V usage is TRBV6-5 and J usage is TRBJ1-2; 8 bases align to TRBD1. V lost 8 bases, J lost 6 bases, and 11 bases stayed unmatched. This CDR3 is 14 amino acids long. CDR1 MNHEY and CDR2 SVGAGI come from the germline V gene. CDR3 DNA sequence: TGTGCCAGCCGCTATTTGACAGGGGAAAATGGCTACACCTTC. The encoded protein is CASRYLTGENGYTF.